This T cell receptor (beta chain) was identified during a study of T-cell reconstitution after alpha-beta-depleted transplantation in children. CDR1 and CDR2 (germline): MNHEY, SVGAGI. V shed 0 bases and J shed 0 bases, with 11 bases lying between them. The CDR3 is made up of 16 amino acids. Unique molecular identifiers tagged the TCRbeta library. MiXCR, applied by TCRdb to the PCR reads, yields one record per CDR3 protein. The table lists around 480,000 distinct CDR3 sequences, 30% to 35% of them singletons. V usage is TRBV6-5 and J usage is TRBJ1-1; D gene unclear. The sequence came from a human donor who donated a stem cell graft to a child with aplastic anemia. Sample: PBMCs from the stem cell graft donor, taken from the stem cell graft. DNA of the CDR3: TGTGCCAGCAGTTACTCGATTGCAGTCATGAACACTGAAGCTTTCTTT. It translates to CASSYSIAVMNTEAFF.